This entry lists 9 T cell receptor beta chains sequenced from one sample in a study of shared clonotypes between healthy human individuals (TCRdb year 2020). Library generation was performed with the immunoSEQ multiplex PCR assay. TCRdb mirrors the immuneACCESS table, restricted to in-frame sequences. Some clones are absent from its copies; in checked studies, under half trace to an unresolved V gene, and the reason for the others is unknown. Here the sample has 700,000 to 950,000 clones; 90% to 97% occur a single time. The top ten clonotypes cover less than 0.25% of the sample. CD8 naive samples consisted of CD45RO-negative cells that were positively selected for CCR7, yielding a CD45RA+CCR7+ population without TemRA cells. Sequencing was done on a sample of naive CD8+ T cells sorted from blood. The meaning of the sample's cell subset or site label: CD45RA+CCR7+. These TCRs come from a man aged 25 to 40 in good health.

This clone showed up just once. This chain connects TRBV10-3 to TRBJ2-1; TRBD2 matches 13 bases. Germline V gene data show CDR1 as ENHRY and CDR2 as SYGVKD. J gave up 5 bases and V 4 bases, and 5 bases lay outside the gene matches. The CDR3 covers 16 residues. The CDR3 DNA reads TGTGCCATCAGTGGACCCGGGACTAGCGGGGACAATGAGCAGTTCTTC. It codes for CAISGPGTSGDNEQFF.

The V and J genes are TRBV11-3 and TRBJ2-1; 8 bases align to TRBD2. This CDR3 is 16 amino acids long. The germline V gene encodes CDR1 SGHNT and CDR2 YENEEA. The junction had 5 bases not matched to a gene; V was cut back by 0 bases and J by 4 bases. CDR3 amino acids: CASSLEGTGGYNEQFF. In nucleotides, the CDR3 is TGTGCCAGCAGCTTAGAGGGCACGGGAGGGTACAATGAGCAGTTCTTC.

The V and J genes are TRBV13 and TRBJ2-1; D uncertain. The CDR3 consists of 14 residues. V shed 4 bases and J shed 1 base, with 8 bases lying between them. Germline values: CDR1 PRHDT, CDR2 FYEKMQ (reference sequence). The CDR3 coding sequence is TGTGCCAGCAGCTGGACGGAGTCCTACAATGAGCAGTTCTTC. Translating gives CASSWTESYNEQFF.

The chain joins TRBV9 to TRBJ1-4; TRBD1 matches 7 bases. Germline V gene data show CDR1 as SGDLS and CDR2 as YYNGEE. The CDR3 covers 14 residues. With V trimmed by 3 bases and J by 3 bases, 2 bases remained unmatched. The chain's CDR3 is CASSADRANEKLFF. As DNA, the CDR3 is TGTGCCAGCAGCGCCGACAGGGCTAATGAAAAACTGTTTTTT.

V is TRBV4-3 and J is TRBJ2-2; D uncertain. The CDR3 is 16 residues long. Trimming stripped 0 bases from V and 4 bases from J, with 12 bases between. Germline values: CDR1 LGHNA, CDR2 YSLEER. The CDR3 spells CASSQDGPSSTGELFF. Written as DNA, the CDR3 is TGCGCCAGCAGCCAAGATGGCCCCTCGAGCACCGGGGAGCTGTTTTTT.

This chain joins TRBV7-6 and TRBJ2-7; D may be TRBD1 or TRBD2 (5 bases each). Per the germline V gene, CDR1 is SGHVS and CDR2 is FNYEAQ. This CDR3 has 15 residues. V lost 0 bases, J lost 4 bases, and 13 bases lay in between. The CDR3 sequence: CASSLAPGTSYEQYF. CDR3 sequence (DNA): TGTGCCAGCAGCTTAGCTCCCGGGACCTCATACGAGCAGTACTTC.

The rearrangement links TRBV7-2 to TRBJ2-7; unclear D gene. V lost 3 bases, J lost 7 bases, and 10 bases lay in between. The CDR3 is 12 residues long. Germline CDR1 SGHTA, CDR2 FQGNSA. For the CDR3, the DNA is TGTGCCAGCAGCTTTAAGGGTTGGGAGCAGTACTTC. Protein product: CASSFKGWEQYF.

The V and J genes are TRBV7-6 and TRBJ1-4; 7 bases map to TRBD1. V gave up 4 bases and J gave up 3 bases; unmatched junction bases: 5. In germline, CDR1 is SGHVS, CDR2 FNYEAQ. The CDR3 length is 15 residues. The CDR3 bases are TGTGCCAGCAGCTCAAAGGGGGCAGCTAATGAAAAACTGTTTTTT. Translating gives CASSSKGAANEKLFF.

The chain uses TRBV29-1 and TRBJ2-3; tentative D call: TRBD2 (6 bases). This CDR3 has 17 residues. V lost 1 base to trimming and J lost 0 bases, with 17 bases between them. The germline CDR1 and CDR2 sequences are SQVTM and ANQGSEA. CDR3 sequence reads: CSVEAQEGSLSTDTQYF. The CDR3, as DNA: TGCAGCGTTGAAGCTCAGGAGGGTTCTCTTAGCACAGATACGCAGTATTTT.